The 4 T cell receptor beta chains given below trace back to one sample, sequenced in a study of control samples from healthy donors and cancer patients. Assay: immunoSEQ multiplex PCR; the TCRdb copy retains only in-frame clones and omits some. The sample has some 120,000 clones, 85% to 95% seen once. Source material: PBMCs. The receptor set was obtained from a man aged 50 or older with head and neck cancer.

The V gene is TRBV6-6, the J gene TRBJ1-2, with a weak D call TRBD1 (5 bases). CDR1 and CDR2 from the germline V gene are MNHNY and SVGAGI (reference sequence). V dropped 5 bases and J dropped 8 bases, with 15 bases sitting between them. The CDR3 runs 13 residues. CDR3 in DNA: TGTGCCAGCAGTCGGGACGACGATGGAGGCTACACCTTC. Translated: CASSRDDDGGYTF.

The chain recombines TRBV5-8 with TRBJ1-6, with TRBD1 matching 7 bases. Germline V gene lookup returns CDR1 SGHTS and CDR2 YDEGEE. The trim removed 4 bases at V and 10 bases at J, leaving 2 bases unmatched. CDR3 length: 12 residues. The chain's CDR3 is CASSQQGSPLHF. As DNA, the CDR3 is TGTGCCAGCAGCCAACAGGGGTCACCCCTCCACTTT.

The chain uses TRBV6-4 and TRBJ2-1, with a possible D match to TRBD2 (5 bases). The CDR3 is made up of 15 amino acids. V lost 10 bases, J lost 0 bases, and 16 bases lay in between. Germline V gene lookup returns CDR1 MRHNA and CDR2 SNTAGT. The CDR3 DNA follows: TGTGCCATCAGCGGTTCGCGGAGCTCCTACAATGAGCAGTTCTTC. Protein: CAISGSRSSYNEQFF.

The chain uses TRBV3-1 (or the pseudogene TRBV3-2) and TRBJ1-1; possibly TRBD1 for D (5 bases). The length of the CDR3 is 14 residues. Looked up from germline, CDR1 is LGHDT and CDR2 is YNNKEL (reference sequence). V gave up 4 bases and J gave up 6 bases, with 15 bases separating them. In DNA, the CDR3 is TGTGCCAGCAGCCCAGGGAATTGGATCTCTGAAGCTTTCTTT. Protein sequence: CASSPGNWISEAFF.